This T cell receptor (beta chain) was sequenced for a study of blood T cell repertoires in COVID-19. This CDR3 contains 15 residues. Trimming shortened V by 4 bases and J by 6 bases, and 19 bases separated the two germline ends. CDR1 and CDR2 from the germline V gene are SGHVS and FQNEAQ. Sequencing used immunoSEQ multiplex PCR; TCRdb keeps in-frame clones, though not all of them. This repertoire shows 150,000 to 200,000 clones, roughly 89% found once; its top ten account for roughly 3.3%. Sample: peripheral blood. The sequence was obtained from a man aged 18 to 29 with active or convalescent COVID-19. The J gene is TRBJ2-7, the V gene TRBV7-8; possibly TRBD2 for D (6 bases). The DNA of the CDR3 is TGTGCCAGCAGCTCTCCCATGGCGGGATCTTCCGAGCAGTACTTC. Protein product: CASSSPMAGSSEQYF.